One sample yielded the 4 T cell receptor beta chains listed below, sequenced in a study of blood T cell repertoires in COVID-19. Method: immunoSEQ multiplex PCR; TCRdb's copy keeps in-frame clones and lacks some. This table holds about 74,000 clones, 88% found once. Source material: peripheral blood. The receptors come from an elderly woman with active or convalescent COVID-19.

The chain is built from TRBV7-2 and TRBJ2-1; D gene unclear. V was cut by 7 bases and J by 0 bases, with 7 bases left in between. Germline assignment: CDR1 SGHTA and CDR2 FQGNSA. This CDR3 has 13 amino acids. CDR3 bases: TGTGCCAGCACGGTGAGCTCCTACAATGAGCAGTTCTTC. Its translation is CASTVSSYNEQFF.

The chain links TRBV27 to TRBJ2-3; 10 bases are a match to TRBD2. The germline CDR1 and CDR2 sequences are MNHEY and SMNVEV (reference sequence). V shed 5 bases, J shed 9 bases, and the junction held 11 bases outside the gene matches. This CDR3 is 15 amino acids long. CDR3 amino acids: CASSLLAGATPTQYF. The CDR3 DNA follows: TGTGCCAGCAGTCTTCTAGCGGGGGCCACGCCCACGCAGTATTTT.

The chain joins TRBV2 to TRBJ2-3, with 14 bases fitting TRBD2. J gave up 2 bases and V 6 bases, and 4 bases lay outside the gene matches. CDR1 and CDR2 (germline): SNHLY, FYNNEI. The CDR3 sequence is 16 residues long. This CDR3 is CASRAGLAGDTDTQYF. CDR3 bases: TGTGCCAGCAGGGCGGGACTAGCGGGGGACACAGATACGCAGTATTTT.

The rearrangement links TRBV13 to TRBJ2-7, with D maybe TRBD1 (6 bases). Looked up from germline, CDR1 is PRHDT and CDR2 is FYEKMQ (reference sequence). The CDR3 is made up of 15 amino acids. V was trimmed by 2 bases and J by 5 bases, leaving 16 bases between them. For the CDR3, the DNA is TGTGCCAGCAGCTTATCTGGGGGCGGTCTTGACGAGCAGTACTTC. Its translation is CASSLSGGGLDEQYF.